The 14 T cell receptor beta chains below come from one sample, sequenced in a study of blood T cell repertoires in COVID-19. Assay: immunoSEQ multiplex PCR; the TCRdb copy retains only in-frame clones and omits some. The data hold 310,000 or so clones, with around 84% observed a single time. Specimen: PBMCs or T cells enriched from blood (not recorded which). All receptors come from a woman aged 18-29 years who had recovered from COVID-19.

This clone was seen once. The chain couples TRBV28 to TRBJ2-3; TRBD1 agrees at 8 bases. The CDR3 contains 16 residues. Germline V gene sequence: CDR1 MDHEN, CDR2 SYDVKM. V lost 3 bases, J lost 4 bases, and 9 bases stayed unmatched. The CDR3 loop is CASSFEDRVQSDTQYF. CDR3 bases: TGTGCCAGCAGTTTTGAGGACAGGGTGCAGTCAGATACGCAGTATTTT.

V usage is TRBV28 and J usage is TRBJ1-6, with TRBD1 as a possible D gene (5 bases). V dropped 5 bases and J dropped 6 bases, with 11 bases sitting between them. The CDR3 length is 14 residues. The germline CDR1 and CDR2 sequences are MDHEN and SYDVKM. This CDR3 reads CASSATTANSPLHF. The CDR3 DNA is TGTGCCAGCAGTGCAACGACAGCTAATTCACCCCTCCACTTT.

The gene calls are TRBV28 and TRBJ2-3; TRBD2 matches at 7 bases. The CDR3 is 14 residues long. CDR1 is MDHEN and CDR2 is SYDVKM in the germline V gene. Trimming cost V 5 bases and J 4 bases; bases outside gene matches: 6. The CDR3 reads CASSRTAGADTQYF. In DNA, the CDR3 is TGTGCCAGCAGTCGCACCGCGGGGGCAGATACGCAGTATTTT.

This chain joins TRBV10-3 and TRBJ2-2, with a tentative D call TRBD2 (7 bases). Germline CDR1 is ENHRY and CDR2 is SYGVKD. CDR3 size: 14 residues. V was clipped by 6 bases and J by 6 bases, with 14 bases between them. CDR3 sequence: CAISPWEGAGELFF. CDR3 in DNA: TGTGCCATCAGCCCCTGGGAGGGGGCCGGGGAGCTGTTTTTT.

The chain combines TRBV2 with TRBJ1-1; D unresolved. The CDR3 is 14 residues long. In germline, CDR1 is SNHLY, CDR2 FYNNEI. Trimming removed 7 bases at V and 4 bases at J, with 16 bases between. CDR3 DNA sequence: TGTGCCAGCAAAAGGGAGGCGAGAGGCACTGAAGCTTTCTTT. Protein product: CASKREARGTEAFF.

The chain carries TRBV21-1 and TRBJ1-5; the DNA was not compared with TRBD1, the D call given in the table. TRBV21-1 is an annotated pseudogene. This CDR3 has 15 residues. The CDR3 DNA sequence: TGTGCCAGCAGCAGCCAGGGGCCGAGCAATCAGCCCCAGCATTTT. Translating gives CASSSQGPSNQPQHF.

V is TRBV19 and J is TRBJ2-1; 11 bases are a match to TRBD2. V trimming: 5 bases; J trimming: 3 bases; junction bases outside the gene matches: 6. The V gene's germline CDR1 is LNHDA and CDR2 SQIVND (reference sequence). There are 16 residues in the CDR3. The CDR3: CASSPRTSGRYNEQFF. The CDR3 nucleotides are TGTGCCAGTAGTCCGAGGACTAGCGGGCGCTACAATGAGCAGTTCTTC.

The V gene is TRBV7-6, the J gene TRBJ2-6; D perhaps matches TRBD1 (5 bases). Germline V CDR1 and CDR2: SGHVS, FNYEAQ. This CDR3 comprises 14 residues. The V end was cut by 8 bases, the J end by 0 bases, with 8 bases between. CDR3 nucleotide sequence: TGTGCCAGCGCAACAGGCTCTGGGGCCAACGTCCTGACTTTC. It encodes CASATGSGANVLTF. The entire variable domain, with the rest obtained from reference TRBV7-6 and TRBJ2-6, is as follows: GAGVSQSPRYKVTKRGQDVALRCDPISGHVSLYWYRQALGQGPEFLTYFNYEAQQDKSGLPNDRFSAERPEGSISTLTIQRTEQRDSAMYRCASATGSGANVLTFGAGSRLTVL.

The CDR3 here is CASSPTAAGEAEAFF. DNA for the CDR3: TGTGCCAGCTCACCCACCGCAGCGGGGGAAGCTGAAGCTTTCTTT. The chain couples TRBV18 to TRBJ1-1; D is possibly TRBD1 (5 bases). CDR3 length: 15 residues. The V gene's germline CDR1 is KGHSH and CDR2 LQKENI. V gave up 3 bases and J gave up 6 bases, with 17 bases separating them.

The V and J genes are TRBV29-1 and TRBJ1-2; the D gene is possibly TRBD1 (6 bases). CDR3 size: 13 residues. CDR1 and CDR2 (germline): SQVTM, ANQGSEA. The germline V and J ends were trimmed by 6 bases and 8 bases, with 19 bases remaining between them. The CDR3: CSVYSGTQTGYTF. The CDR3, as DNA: TGCAGCGTATACTCCGGGACACAAACCGGCTACACCTTC.

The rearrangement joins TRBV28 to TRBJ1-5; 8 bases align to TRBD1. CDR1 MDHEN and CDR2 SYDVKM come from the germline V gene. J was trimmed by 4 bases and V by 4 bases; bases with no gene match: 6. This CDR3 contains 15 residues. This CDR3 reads CASSWFHRGNQPQHF. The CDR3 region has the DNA TGTGCCAGCAGTTGGTTTCACAGGGGGAATCAGCCCCAGCATTTT.

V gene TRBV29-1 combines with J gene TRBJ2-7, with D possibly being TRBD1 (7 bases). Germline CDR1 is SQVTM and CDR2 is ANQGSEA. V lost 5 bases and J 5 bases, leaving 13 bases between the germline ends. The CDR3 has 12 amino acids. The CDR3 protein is CSVQGGSDEQYF. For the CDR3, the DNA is TGCAGCGTTCAGGGGGGAAGCGACGAGCAGTACTTC.

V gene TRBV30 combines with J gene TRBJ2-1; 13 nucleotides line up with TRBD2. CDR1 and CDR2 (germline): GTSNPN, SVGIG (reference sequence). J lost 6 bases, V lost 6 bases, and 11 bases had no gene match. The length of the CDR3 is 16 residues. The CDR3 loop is CACEPSTSGGGNEQFF. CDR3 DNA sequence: TGTGCCTGCGAACCTTCAACTAGCGGGGGGGGCAATGAGCAGTTCTTC.

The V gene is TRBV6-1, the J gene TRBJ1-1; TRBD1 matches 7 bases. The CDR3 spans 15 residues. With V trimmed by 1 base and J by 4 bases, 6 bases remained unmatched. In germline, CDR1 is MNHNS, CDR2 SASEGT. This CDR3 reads CASSEGTGGGTEAFF. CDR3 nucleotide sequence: TGTGCCAGCAGTGAAGGGACAGGCGGAGGCACTGAAGCTTTCTTT.